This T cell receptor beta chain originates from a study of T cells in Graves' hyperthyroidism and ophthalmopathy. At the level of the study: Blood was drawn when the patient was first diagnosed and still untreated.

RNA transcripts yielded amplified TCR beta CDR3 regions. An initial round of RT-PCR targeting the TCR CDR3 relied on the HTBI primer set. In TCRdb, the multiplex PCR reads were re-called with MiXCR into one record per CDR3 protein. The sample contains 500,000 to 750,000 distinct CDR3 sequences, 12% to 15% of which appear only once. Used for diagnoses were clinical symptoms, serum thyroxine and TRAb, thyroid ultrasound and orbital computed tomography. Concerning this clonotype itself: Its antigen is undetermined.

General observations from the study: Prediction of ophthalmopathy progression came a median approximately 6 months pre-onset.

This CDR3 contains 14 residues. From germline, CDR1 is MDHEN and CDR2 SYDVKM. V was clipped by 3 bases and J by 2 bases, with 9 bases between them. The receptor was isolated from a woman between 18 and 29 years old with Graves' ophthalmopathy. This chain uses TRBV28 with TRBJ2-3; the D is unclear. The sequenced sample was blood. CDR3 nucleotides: TGTGCCAGCAGTTTTAGTCACCTCACAGATACGCAGTATTTT. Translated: CASSFSHLTDTQYF.